Sequencing of this T cell receptor (beta chain) was carried out in a study of shared clonotypes between healthy human individuals. This CDR3 region has 15 residues. Deletions cut 3 bases from V and 2 bases from J, with 11 bases between. CDR1 and CDR2 from the germline V gene are MGHRA and YSYEKL. Sequencing was performed with immunoSEQ multiplex PCR; in TCRdb, only in-frame clones are kept and a portion is missing. The sample includes 650,000 to 700,000 clones, about 90% of them seen just once. The chain has TRBV4-1 and TRBJ2-1; D is perhaps TRBD2 (5 bases). Source material: memory CD8+ T cells from PBMCs. Subset specified: CD45RO+ cells pooled with CCR7-negative TemRA cells. The receptor was isolated from a man younger than 35 in good health. Some clones in this sample may be carry-over from other donors' samples. The CDR3 sequence: CASSHVDYPYNEQFF. The CDR3 bases are TGCGCCAGCAGCCATGTAGACTATCCCTACAATGAGCAGTTCTTC.